This T cell receptor (beta chain) was identified in a study of low-dose radiotherapy and immunotherapy resistance in tumors. Turning to the study itself: Participants in Cohort 1 were administered 0.5 Gy per fraction at 2-week intervals, to a cumulative dose of 6.5 Gy. Each two-week cycle included intravenous cyclophosphamide 200 mg/m2, given one day before radiation and immunotherapy.

Time point described: before trial treatment. There are many counts of this clonotype. The V gene end was trimmed by 5 bases and the J gene end by 1 base; junction bases not matched to a gene: 4. The CDR3 is made up of 14 amino acids. The V gene's germline CDR1 is SGHTA and CDR2 FQGNSA. Priming of first-strand cDNA relied on TRAV- and TRBV-specific primers (covering alpha and beta chains). Using a constant-region primer together with a V-primer adapter, TCRs were subjected to about 18 PCR cycles of amplification. With in vitro transcription, the isolated mRNA was amplified. MiXCR was run by TCRdb on the reads, yielding one entry per CDR3 protein. The sample carries around 65,000 distinct CDR3 sequences, less than 30% recorded once.

This clonotype was obtained from a male donor with rectosigmoid adenocarcinoma. Sequences were derived from PBMCs, sampled before treatment. This chain uses TRBV7-2 with TRBJ1-1, with 7 nucleotides matching TRBD1. The CDR3 region is CASSETGENTEAFF. The CDR3 DNA sequence: TGTGCCAGCAGCGAAACAGGGGAGAACACTGAAGCTTTCTTT.